The present entry profiles one T cell receptor (beta chain) with its context. The V and J ends lost 1 base and 10 bases, in that order; junction bases with no gene match: 9. The CDR3 covers 14 residues. Germline CDR1 and CDR2: LNHDA and SQIVND (reference sequence). The data belong to a study of blood T cell repertoires in COVID-19. Turning to the study itself: Acute and convalescent COVID-19 samples came from the United States, Italy and Spain. T cells, B-cell-depleted T cells, or PBMCs supplied cDNA or gDNA.

The method was immunoSEQ multiplex PCR; TCRdb's version includes in-frame clones alone and lacks a portion of them. The sample carries under 150,000 clones, about 86% recorded once. Participant-reported clinical history was the basis for cohort assignment. This receptor was taken from a middle-aged man with acute COVID-19. The rearrangement joins TRBV19 to TRBJ1-1; 7 bases map to TRBD1. Material for sequencing was PBMCs or T cells enriched from blood (not recorded which). In DNA form, the CDR3 reads TGTGCCAGTAGTATAGTAGGAGAGGGGGCAAGAGCTTTCTTT. It yields the protein CASSIVGEGARAFF.